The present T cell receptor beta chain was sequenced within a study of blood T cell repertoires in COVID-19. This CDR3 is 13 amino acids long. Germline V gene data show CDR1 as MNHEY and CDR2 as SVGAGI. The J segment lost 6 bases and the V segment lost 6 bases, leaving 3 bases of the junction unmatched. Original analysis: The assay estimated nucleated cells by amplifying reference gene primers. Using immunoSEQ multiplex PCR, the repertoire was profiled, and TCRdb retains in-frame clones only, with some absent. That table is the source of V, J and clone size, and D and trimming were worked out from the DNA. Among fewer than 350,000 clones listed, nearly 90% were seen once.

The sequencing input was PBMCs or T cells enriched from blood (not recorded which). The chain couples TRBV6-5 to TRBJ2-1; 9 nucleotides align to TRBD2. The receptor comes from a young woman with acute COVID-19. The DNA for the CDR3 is TGTGCCAGCAGAAGTAGCGGGAGCAATGAGCAGTTCTTC. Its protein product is CASRSSGSNEQFF.